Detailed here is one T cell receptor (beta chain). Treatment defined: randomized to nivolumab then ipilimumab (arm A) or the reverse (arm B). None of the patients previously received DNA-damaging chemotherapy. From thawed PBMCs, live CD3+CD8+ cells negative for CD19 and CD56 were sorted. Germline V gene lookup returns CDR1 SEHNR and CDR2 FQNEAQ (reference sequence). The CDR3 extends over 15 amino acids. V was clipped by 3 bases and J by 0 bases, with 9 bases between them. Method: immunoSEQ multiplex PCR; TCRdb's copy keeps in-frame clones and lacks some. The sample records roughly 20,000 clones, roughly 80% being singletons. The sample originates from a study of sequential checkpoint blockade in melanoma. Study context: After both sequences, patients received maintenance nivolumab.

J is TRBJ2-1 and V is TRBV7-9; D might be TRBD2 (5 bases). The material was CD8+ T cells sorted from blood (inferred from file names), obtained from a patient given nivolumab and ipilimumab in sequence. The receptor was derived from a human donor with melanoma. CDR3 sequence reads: CASSFSDSSYNEQFF. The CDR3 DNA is TGTGCCAGCAGCTTTAGCGATAGCTCCTACAATGAGCAGTTCTTC.